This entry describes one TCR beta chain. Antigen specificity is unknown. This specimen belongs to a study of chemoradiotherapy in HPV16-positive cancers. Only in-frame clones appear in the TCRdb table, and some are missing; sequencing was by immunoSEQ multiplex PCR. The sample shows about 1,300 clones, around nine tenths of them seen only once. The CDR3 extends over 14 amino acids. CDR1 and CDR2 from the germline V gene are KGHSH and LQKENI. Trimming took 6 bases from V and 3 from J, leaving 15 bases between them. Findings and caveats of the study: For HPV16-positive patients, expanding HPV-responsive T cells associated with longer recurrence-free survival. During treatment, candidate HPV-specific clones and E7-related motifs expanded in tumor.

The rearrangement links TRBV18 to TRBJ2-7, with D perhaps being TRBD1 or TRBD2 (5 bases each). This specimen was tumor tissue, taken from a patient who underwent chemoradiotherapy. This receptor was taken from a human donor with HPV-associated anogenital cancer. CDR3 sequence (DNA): TGTGCCAGCTCCCCTAATGGGGGTCTCTACGAGCAGTACTTC. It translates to CASSPNGGLYEQYF.